Listed here are 22 T cell receptor beta chains from one sample, sequenced in a study of T cells in localized non-small cell lung cancer. Using immunoSEQ multiplex PCR, the repertoire was profiled, and TCRdb retains in-frame clones only, with some absent. Of about 22,000 clones listed, less than 90% are singletons. The sample consisted of PBMCs, taken before any cancer treatment. These receptor sequences come from a man between 35 and 75 years old with stage II squamous cell lung carcinoma.

This chain links TRBV6-5 with TRBJ2-2, with D hard to call. Trimming took 2 bases from V and 2 from J, leaving 6 bases between them. This CDR3 spans 14 amino acids. Germline loops: CDR1 MNHEY, CDR2 SVGAGI. Here the CDR3 reads CASSYGINTGELFF. The CDR3 DNA reads as TGTGCCAGCAGTTACGGGATTAACACCGGGGAGCTGTTTTTT.

J is TRBJ1-2 and V is TRBV12-5; 7 bases map to TRBD1. Trimming removed 3 bases from V and 8 bases from J; junction bases left unmatched: 24. CDR1 is LGHNT, CDR2 FRNRAP, per germline. The CDR3 consists of 19 residues. CDR3 in amino acids: CASGFGRTQETGAREGYTF. Written as DNA, the CDR3 is TGTGCTAGTGGTTTTGGCCGAACTCAGGAAACAGGGGCGCGAGAAGGCTACACCTTC.

The gene calls are TRBV19 and TRBJ1-2; TRBD1 matches at 9 bases. The germline V gene encodes CDR1 LNHDA and CDR2 SQIVND (reference sequence). The J segment lost 5 bases and the V segment lost 6 bases, leaving 13 bases of the junction unmatched. This CDR3 has 16 amino acids. Written as DNA, the CDR3 is TGTGCCAGTAGGTCGGACAGGGGTGCCTCACTTTATGGCTACACCTTC. Residues: CASRSDRGASLYGYTF.

This rearrangement joins TRBV7-2 to TRBJ1-4; a possible D gene is TRBD1 (6 bases). CDR1 and CDR2 (germline): SGHTA, FQGNSA. The length of the CDR3 is 15 residues. Trimming cost V 5 bases and J 0 bases, with 10 bases left between them. In DNA form, the CDR3 reads TGTGCCAGCAGCGCCTACAGGGCAACTAATGAAAAACTGTTTTTT. As protein: CASSAYRATNEKLFF.

This clone was picked up a small number of times. The chain uses TRBV6-5 and TRBJ1-6; D is possibly TRBD1 (5 bases). V was clipped by 0 bases and J by 9 bases, with 12 bases between them. This CDR3 spans 15 amino acids. CDR1 MNHEY and CDR2 SVGAGI come from the germline V gene. This CDR3 reads CASSYSGASSSPLHF. The DNA of the CDR3 is TGTGCCAGCAGTTACTCCGGGGCTTCAAGTTCACCCCTCCACTTT.

As DNA, the CDR3 is TGTGCCATCCGATCAGCGGGAAGCACAGATACGCAGTATTTT. Its translation is CAIRSAGSTDTQYF. This rearrangement joins TRBV10-3 to TRBJ2-3; 7 bases are a match to TRBD2. The germline V gene has CDR1 ENHRY and CDR2 SYGVKD. The CDR3 totals 14 residues. Trimming removed 8 bases from V and 0 bases from J; junction bases left unmatched: 5.

For this clone: Other DNA sequences of this sample code for an identical CDR3. This sequence joins TRBV5-6 and TRBJ1-5; D remains unclear. The CDR3 length is 12 residues. Germline-derived CDR1 and CDR2 are SGHDT and YYEEEE. Trimming took off 0 bases at V and 5 bases at J, with 3 bases between the two ends. The CDR3 region is CASSLGDQPQHF. CDR3 nucleotide sequence: TGTGCCAGCAGCTTGGGCGATCAGCCCCAGCATTTT.

The rearrangement links TRBV2 to TRBJ2-3; 11 nucleotides agree with TRBD2. CDR1 and CDR2 (germline): SNHLY, FYNNEI. This CDR3 has 12 amino acids. Germline trimming cut 8 bases from V and 5 bases from J; bases unmatched to any gene: 0. The CDR3 region is CASGLAGDTQYF. DNA of the CDR3: TGTGCCAGCGGACTAGCGGGAGATACGCAGTATTTT.

The chain has TRBV2 and TRBJ1-1; possible D gene TRBD1, 6 bases. Germline-derived CDR1 and CDR2 are SNHLY and FYNNEI. This CDR3 has 13 amino acids. V lost 8 bases to trimming and J lost 0 bases, with 10 bases between them. The CDR3, as DNA: TGTGCCAGCGGGGGGCAGATGAACACTGAAGCTTTCTTT. Encoded protein: CASGGQMNTEAFF.

V and J are TRBV7-2 and TRBJ1-1; D possibly corresponds to TRBD1 (6 bases). Germline V gives CDR1 SGHTA, CDR2 FQGNSA. The V gene lost 5 bases and the J gene lost 0 bases, with 16 bases spanning the gap. This CDR3 contains 16 residues. For the CDR3, the DNA is TGTGCCAGCAGCCCCCAACAGGGAATCTTGAACACTGAAGCTTTCTTT. Its protein is CASSPQQGILNTEAFF.

The V and J genes are TRBV7-8 and TRBJ2-3; D is uncertain. Germline assignment: CDR1 SGHVS and CDR2 FQNEAQ. The V end lost 2 bases, the J end lost 2 bases, and 11 bases lay between the germline ends. This CDR3 is 15 amino acids long. The CDR3 nucleotides read TGTGCCAGCAGCTTACGGACCGTTTCCACAGATACGCAGTATTTT. This translates into CASSLRTVSTDTQYF.

This chain uses TRBV18 with TRBJ1-2; D uncertain. CDR3 length: 11 amino acids. Germline loops: CDR1 KGHSH, CDR2 LQKENI. Trimming left V 3 bases short and J 8 bases short, with 7 bases between. The CDR3 DNA sequence: TGTGCCAGCTCACCTGGGGAAGGCTACACCTTC. It codes for CASSPGEGYTF.

The chain recombines TRBV10-2 with TRBJ1-2; D is unresolved. Germline-derived CDR1 and CDR2 are WSHSY and SAAADI. Trimming left V 6 bases short and J 8 bases short, with 16 bases between. The CDR3 length is 13 residues. CDR3 loop: CASSPTPAEGYTF. In DNA form, the CDR3 reads TGCGCCAGCAGCCCAACTCCCGCGGAAGGCTACACCTTC.

V gene TRBV19 combines with J gene TRBJ1-5; 7 nucleotides agree with TRBD1. The CDR3 has 15 residues. Trimming took 6 bases from V and 0 from J; bases not matched to a gene: 5. Germline V CDR1 and CDR2: LNHDA, SQIVND (reference sequence). CDR3 bases: TGTGCCAGTAGAACGGACAGGTTTAGCAATCAGCCCCAGCATTTT. Translated: CASRTDRFSNQPQHF.

The V and J genes are TRBV28 and TRBJ1-2, with D maybe TRBD1 (6 bases). V was clipped by 5 bases and J by 6 bases, with 16 bases between them. The germline V gene encodes CDR1 MDHEN and CDR2 SYDVKM. The CDR3 length is 14 residues. CDR3: CASSPDRYLHGYTF. Written as DNA, the CDR3 is TGTGCCAGCAGTCCCGACAGGTATCTACATGGCTACACCTTC.

In its sample, this clone ranks as medium-sized (0.01 to 0.1%). This rearrangement joins TRBV5-4 to TRBJ2-3; 13 bases agree with TRBD2. V dropped 1 base and J dropped 2; count of bases not matched to a gene: 4. This CDR3 spans 17 amino acids. CDR1 SGHNT and CDR2 YYREEE come from the germline V gene (reference sequence). The CDR3 loop reads CASSLRLAGGPTDTQYF. The CDR3 coding sequence is TGTGCCAGCAGCTTGAGACTAGCGGGAGGTCCCACAGATACGCAGTATTTT.

In this sample, this clone turned up a few times. The rearrangement joins TRBV5-8 to TRBJ2-1; tentative D call: TRBD2 (5 bases). Germline CDR1 and CDR2: SGHTS and YDEGEE. The V end was cut by 4 bases, the J end by 0 bases, with 11 bases between. This CDR3 has 15 residues. For the CDR3, the DNA is TGTGCCAGCAGCGGCGAGGGTGACTCCTACAATGAGCAGTTCTTC. Protein sequence: CASSGEGDSYNEQFF.

The count of this clone is one. The V and J genes are TRBV5-6 and TRBJ1-2, with D possibly being TRBD1 (6 bases). V was shortened by 0 bases and J by 4 bases, with 22 bases between the two germline ends. Germline values: CDR1 SGHDT, CDR2 YYEEEE. The CDR3 consists of 18 residues. CDR3 coding DNA: TGTGCCAGCAGCTTGGGAACCTTGACAGGCCCTATACCCTATGGCTACACCTTC. This translates into CASSLGTLTGPIPYGYTF.

This clone was counted once. J is TRBJ1-1 and V is TRBV2; no firm D call. Per the germline V gene, CDR1 is SNHLY and CDR2 is FYNNEI. The CDR3 extends over 14 amino acids. V gave up 2 bases and J gave up 1 base, with 8 bases separating them. The CDR3, as DNA: TGTGCCAGCAGTGAATTGGGCGGGAACACTGAAGCTTTCTTT. Its protein product is CASSELGGNTEAFF. Full variable domain (remainder filled in from reference TRBV2 and TRBJ1-1): EPEVTQTPSHQVTQMGQEVILRCVPISNHLYFYWYRQILGQKVEFLVSFYNNEISEKSEIFDDQFSVERPDGSNFTLKIRSTKLEDSAMYFCASSELGGNTEAFFGQGTRLTVV.

The chain joins TRBV28 to TRBJ2-7, with D uncertain. This CDR3 spans 12 amino acids. The germline gives CDR1 MDHEN, CDR2 SYDVKM. Trimming left V 3 bases short and J 8 bases short, with 11 bases between. The CDR3 reads CASSLFTAKQYF. The DNA for the CDR3 is TGTGCCAGCAGTTTGTTTACGGCGAAGCAGTACTTC.

The chain couples TRBV29-1 to TRBJ1-1, with no clear D. The germline V and J ends were trimmed by 0 bases and 11 bases, with 16 bases remaining between them. The CDR3 runs 13 residues. The V gene's germline CDR1 is SQVTM and CDR2 ANQGSEA. DNA for the CDR3: TGCAGCGTTGAAGATCCCTTCGGCCCGGGGGCTTTCTTT. Translation gives CSVEDPFGPGAFF.

The J gene is TRBJ1-2, the V gene TRBV16, with D unclear. V lost 4 bases, J lost 3 bases, and 12 bases lay in between. Germline assignment: CDR1 KGHSY and CDR2 FQNENV. CDR3 length: 14 residues. The DNA of the CDR3 is TGTGCCAGCAGCCGTACCTACCAAGACTATGGCTACACCTTC. Protein sequence: CASSRTYQDYGYTF.